The entry below gives a single T cell receptor (beta chain) sequence along with its context. The germline CDR1 and CDR2 sequences are SGHNT and YENEEA. Trimming took 5 bases from V and 7 from J, leaving 18 bases between them. The CDR3 consists of 15 residues. As processed by the authors: The authors estimated nucleated cell counts from reference gene primer amplification. Here immunoSEQ multiplex PCR was the method, and the copy in TCRdb shows in-frame clones only, minus some. That table gives V, J and clone size, and the DNA gave D and trimming. The table has more than 85,000 clones, 75% to 80% seen once. These data originate in a study of blood T cell repertoires in COVID-19. Looking at the study overall: Whether acute or convalescent, the COVID-19 samples came from the United States, Italy and Spain. PBMCs, B-cell-depleted T cells, or T cells provided the cDNA or gDNA that made up the material.

Sequenced material: peripheral blood. The chain links TRBV11-3 to TRBJ2-1, with a weak D call TRBD2 (6 bases). The sequence was obtained from a woman at least 80 years old with active or convalescent COVID-19. Written as DNA, the CDR3 is TGTGCCAGCAGCCCGGATTCGGGAGTGTGGAATGAGCAGTTCTTC. Encoded protein: CASSPDSGVWNEQFF.